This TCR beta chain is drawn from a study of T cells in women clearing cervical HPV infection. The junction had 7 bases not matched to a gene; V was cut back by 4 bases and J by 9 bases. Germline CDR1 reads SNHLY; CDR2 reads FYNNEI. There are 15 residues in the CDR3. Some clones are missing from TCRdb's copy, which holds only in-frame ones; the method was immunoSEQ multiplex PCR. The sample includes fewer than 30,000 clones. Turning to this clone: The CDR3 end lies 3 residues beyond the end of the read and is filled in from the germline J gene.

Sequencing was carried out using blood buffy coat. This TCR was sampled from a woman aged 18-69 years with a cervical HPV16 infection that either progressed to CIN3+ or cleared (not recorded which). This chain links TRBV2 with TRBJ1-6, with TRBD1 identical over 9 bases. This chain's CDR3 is CASSGTGVRGSPLHF. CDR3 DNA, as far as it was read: TGTGCCAGCAGTGGGACAGGGGTTAGGGGTTCACCC.